This T cell receptor (beta chain) comes out of a study of shared clonotypes between healthy human individuals. Study-level information: Three plates were used per donor for CD4 naive, three for CD4 memory, two for CD8 naive and one for CD8 memory.

The CDR3 spans 14 residues. CDR1 is MGHDK, CDR2 SYGVNS, per germline. V gave up 8 bases and J gave up 0 bases; unmatched junction bases: 7. Healthy adults negative for HIV, lacking recent acute infections or vaccinations, served as donors. Source study methods: Because ImmunoSEQ provided only junction sequences with no quality scores, the filtering differed. The repertoire was sequenced with immunoSEQ multiplex PCR; TCRdb's copy has only in-frame clones and lacks some. The V and J calls and the clone size are those of that table, but D and trimming were determined from the DNA. The table records under 85,000 clones, 62% of them present only once.

Sequencing used memory CD8+ T cells sorted from blood. Stated subset: CD45RO+ cells pooled with CCR7-negative TemRA cells. The chain joins TRBV25-1 to TRBJ2-7; 7 positions agree with TRBD1. This clonotype originated in a man younger than 45 in good health. The CDR3 region is CASARTGNSYEQYF. The CDR3 DNA reads TGTGCCAGCGCCCGGACAGGAAACTCCTACGAGCAGTACTTC.